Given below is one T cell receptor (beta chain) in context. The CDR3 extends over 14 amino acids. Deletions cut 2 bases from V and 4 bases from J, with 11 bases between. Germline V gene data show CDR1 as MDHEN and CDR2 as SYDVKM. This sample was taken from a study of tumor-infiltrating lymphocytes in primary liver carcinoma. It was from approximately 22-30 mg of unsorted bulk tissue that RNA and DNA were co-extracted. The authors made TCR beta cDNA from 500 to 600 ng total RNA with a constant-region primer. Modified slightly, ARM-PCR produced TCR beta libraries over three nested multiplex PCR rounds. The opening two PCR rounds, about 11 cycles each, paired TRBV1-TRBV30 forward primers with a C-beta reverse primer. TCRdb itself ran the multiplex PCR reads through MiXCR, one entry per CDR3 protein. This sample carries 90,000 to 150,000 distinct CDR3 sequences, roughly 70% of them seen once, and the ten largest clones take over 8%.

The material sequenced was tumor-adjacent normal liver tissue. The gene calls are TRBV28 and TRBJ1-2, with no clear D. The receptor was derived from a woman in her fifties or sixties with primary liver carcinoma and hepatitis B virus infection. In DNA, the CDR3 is TGTGCCAGCAGTTTAATCGGTGGCAGCTATGGCTACACCTTC. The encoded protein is CASSLIGGSYGYTF.